The 7 T cell receptor beta chains below come from one sample, sequenced in a study of CD8+ T cells in alopecia areata. Following RNA extraction, reverse transcription yielded cDNA that acted as the sequencing template. Sequencing was performed with immunoSEQ multiplex PCR; in TCRdb, only in-frame clones are kept and a portion is missing. The sample lists about 180,000 clones, roughly 53% occurring once. Treatment of the sample: oral pan-JAK inhibitor, 5-10 mg twice daily. The source material was CD8+ T cells sorted from blood, sampled at week 24, from a patient treated with tofacitinib. Source of these receptors: a human donor with alopecia areata.

This clone was counted once. This sequence joins TRBV13 and TRBJ1-2; no clear D. This CDR3 has 13 amino acids. In germline, CDR1 is PRHDT, CDR2 FYEKMQ (reference sequence). V lost 0 bases and J lost 8, with 10 bases in between. The chain's CDR3 is CASSLGVGFGYTF. Here the CDR3 DNA reads TGTGCCAGCAGCTTAGGGGTGGGCTTCGGCTACACCTTC. The whole variable domain, filled in from reference TRBV13 and TRBJ1-2, reads AAGVIQSPRHLIKEKRETATLKCYPIPRHDTVYWYQQGPGQDPQFLISFYEKMQSDKGSIPDRFSAQQFSDYHSELNMSSLELGDSALYFCASSLGVGFGYTFGSGTRLTVV.

The genes are TRBV30 and TRBJ1-4, with a possible D match to TRBD1 (6 bases). Looked up from germline, CDR1 is GTSNPN and CDR2 is SVGIG (reference sequence). This CDR3 region has 14 residues. V was shortened by 4 bases and J by 7 bases, with 16 bases between the two germline ends. In nucleotides, the CDR3 is TGTGCCTGGAAGGACAGCGGGCGGAGTGAAAAACTGTTTTTT. Amino acids: CAWKDSGRSEKLFF. The whole variable domain, remainder taken from reference TRBV30 and TRBJ1-4, is SQTIHQWPATLVQPVGSPLSLECTVEGTSNPNLYWYRQAAGRGLQLLFYSVGIGQISSEVPQNLSASRPQDRQFILSSKKLLLSDSGFYLCAWKDSGRSEKLFFGSGTQLSVL.

This clone was found a few times. V gene TRBV7-9 combines with J gene TRBJ2-3; D is perhaps TRBD1 (6 bases). V dropped 2 bases and J dropped 6 bases, with 12 bases sitting between them. The CDR3 totals 14 residues. Germline CDR1 reads SEHNR; CDR2 reads FQNEAQ (reference sequence). In DNA, the CDR3 is TGTGCCAGCAGCTTATACAGGGATTCGGATACGCAGTATTTT. Translating it yields CASSLYRDSDTQYF. Full variable domain (remainder filled in from reference TRBV7-9 and TRBJ2-3): DTGVSQNPRHKITKRGQNVTFRCDPISEHNRLYWYRQTLGQGPEFLTYFQNEAQLEKSRLLSDRFSAERPKGSFSTLEIQRTEQGDSAMYLCASSLYRDSDTQYFGPGTRLTVL.

This chain joins TRBV30 and TRBJ1-2, with D unresolved. The CDR3 extends over 12 amino acids. V lost 1 base, J lost 5 bases, and 8 bases lay in between. From germline, CDR1 is GTSNPN and CDR2 SVGIG (reference sequence). CDR3 residues: CAWSEGRYGYTF. The CDR3 bases are TGTGCCTGGAGTGAGGGTCGGTATGGCTACACCTTC.

As concerns this clone: Other DNA sequences in the sample encode the same CDR3. V and J are TRBV7-9 and TRBJ2-3; D call uncertain. Between the trimmed V and J ends, which lost 4 bases and 0 bases, there was a span of 5 bases. The CDR3 runs to 13 residues. The V gene's germline CDR1 is SEHNR and CDR2 FQNEAQ (reference sequence). CDR3 loop: CASSSPSTDTQYF. The CDR3 coding sequence is TGTGCCAGCAGCTCCCCTAGCACAGATACGCAGTATTTT.

The J gene is TRBJ2-7, the V gene TRBV27, with D uncertain. The CDR3 length is 12 residues. The germline CDR1 and CDR2 sequences are MNHEY and SMNVEV (reference sequence). The V end was cut by 5 bases, the J end by 4 bases, with 9 bases between. The CDR3 DNA is TGTGCCAGCAGTCTGGACGGGTACGAGCAGTACTTC. It is translated as CASSLDGYEQYF.

The chain employs TRBV5-1 and TRBJ2-7, with 9 nucleotides matching TRBD1. Germline V lookup: CDR1 SGHRS, CDR2 YFSETQ. J lost 2 bases, V lost 7 bases, and 10 bases had no gene match. There are 15 residues in the CDR3. Written as DNA, the CDR3 is TGCGCCAGCCGCCTATATGGACAGGGGACCTACGAGCAGTACTTC. Amino acid sequence: CASRLYGQGTYEQYF.